This section outlines one T cell receptor beta chain sequence together with its context. The antigen remains unidentified. The entry originates in a study of blood T cells in healthy people across ages. Study results and limitations: Long-lived donors exceeded aged donors in naive CD4+ cells and diversity. Lack of knowledge of donor CMV status possibly confounded expanded clonotype changes.

V shed 3 bases and J 2 bases; nucleotides not matched to a gene: 5. There are 16 residues in the CDR3. Germline V gene lookup returns CDR1 SGHNT and CDR2 YYREEE (reference sequence). Then a second PCR, running about 6 to 12 cycles, was carried out with a sample-barcoded 5' primer and a J-beta primer mix. Each sample yielded at least 3 million CDR3-containing paired-end reads. In TCRdb, the 5' RACE reads were re-called with MiXCR into one record per CDR3 protein. The sample contains some 1.6 million distinct CDR3 sequences, about 31% of which appear only once. Each individual donor underwent a draw of about 9.9 milliliters of peripheral blood.

The chain couples TRBV5-4 to TRBJ2-1, with 10 bases lining up with TRBD2. This sequence originates from a woman in her 30s in good health. Source material: blood. The CDR3 loop is CASSSGLALAYNEQFF. DNA of the CDR3: TGTGCCAGCAGCTCGGGACTAGCGCTGGCCTACAATGAGCAGTTCTTC.